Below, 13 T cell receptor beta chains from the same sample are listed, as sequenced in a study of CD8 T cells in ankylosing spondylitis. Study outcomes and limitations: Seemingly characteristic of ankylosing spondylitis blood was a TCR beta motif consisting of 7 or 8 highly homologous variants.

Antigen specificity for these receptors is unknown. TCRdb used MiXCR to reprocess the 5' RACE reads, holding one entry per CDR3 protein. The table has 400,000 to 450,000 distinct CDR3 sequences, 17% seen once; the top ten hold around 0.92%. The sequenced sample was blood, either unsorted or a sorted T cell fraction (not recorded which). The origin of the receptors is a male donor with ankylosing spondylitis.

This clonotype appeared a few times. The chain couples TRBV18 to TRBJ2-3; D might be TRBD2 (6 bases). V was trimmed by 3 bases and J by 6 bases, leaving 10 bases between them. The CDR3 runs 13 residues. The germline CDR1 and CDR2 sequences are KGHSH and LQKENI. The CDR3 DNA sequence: TGTGCCAGCTCACCGCTAGCGAAGGATACGCAGTATTTT. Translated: CASSPLAKDTQYF.

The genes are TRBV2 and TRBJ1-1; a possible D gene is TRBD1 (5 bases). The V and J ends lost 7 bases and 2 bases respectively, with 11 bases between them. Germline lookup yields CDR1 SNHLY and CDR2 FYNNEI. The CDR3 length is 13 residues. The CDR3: CASTRWGNTEAFF. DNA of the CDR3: TGTGCCAGCACCCGCTGGGGCAACACTGAAGCTTTCTTT.

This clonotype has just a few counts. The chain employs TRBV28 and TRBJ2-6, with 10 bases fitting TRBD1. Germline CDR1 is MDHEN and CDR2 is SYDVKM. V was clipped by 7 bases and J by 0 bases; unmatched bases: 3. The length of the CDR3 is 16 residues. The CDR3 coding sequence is TGTGCCAGCAAGGGACAGGGGATCTCTGGGGCCAACGTCCTGACTTTC. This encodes CASKGQGISGANVLTF.

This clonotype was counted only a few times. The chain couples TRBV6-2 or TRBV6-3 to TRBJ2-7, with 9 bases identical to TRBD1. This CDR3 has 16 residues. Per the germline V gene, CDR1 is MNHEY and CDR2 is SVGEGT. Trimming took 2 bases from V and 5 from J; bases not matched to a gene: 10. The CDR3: CASSYPDRGFRDEQYF. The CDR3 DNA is TGTGCCAGCAGTTACCCCGACAGGGGGTTCCGGGACGAGCAGTACTTC.

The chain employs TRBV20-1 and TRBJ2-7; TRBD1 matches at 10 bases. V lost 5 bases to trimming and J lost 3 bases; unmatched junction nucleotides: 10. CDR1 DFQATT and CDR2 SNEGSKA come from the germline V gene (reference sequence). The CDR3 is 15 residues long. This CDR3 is CSAWDRGAGFYEQYF. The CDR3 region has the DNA TGCAGTGCTTGGGACAGGGGAGCGGGCTTCTACGAGCAGTACTTC.

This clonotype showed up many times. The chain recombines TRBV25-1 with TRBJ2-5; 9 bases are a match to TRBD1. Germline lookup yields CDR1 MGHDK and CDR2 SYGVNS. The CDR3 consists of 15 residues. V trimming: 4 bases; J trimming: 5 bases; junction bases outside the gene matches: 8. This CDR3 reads CASSGTGTGMETQYF. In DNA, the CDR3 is TGTGCCAGCAGTGGGACCGGGACAGGGATGGAGACCCAGTACTTC. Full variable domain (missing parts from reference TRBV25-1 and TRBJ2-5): EADIYQTPRYLVIGTGKKITLECSQTMGHDKMYWYQQDPGMELHLIHYSYGVNSTEKGDLSSESTVSRIRTEHFPLTLESARPSHTSQYLCASSGTGTGMETQYFGPGTRLLVL.

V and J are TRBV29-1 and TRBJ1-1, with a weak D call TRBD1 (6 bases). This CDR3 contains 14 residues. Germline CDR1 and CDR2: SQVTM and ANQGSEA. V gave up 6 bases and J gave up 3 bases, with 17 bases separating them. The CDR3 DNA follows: TGCAGCGTACCGGGGGGGCCCCTTGACACTGAAGCTTTCTTT. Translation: CSVPGGPLDTEAFF.

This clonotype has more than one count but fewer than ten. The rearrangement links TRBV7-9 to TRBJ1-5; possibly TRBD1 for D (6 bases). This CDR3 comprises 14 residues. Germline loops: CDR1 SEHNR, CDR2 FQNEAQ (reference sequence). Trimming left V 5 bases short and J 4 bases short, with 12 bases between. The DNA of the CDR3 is TGTGCCAGCAGCATAACGGGGGCGAATCAGCCCCAGCATTTT. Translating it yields CASSITGANQPQHF.

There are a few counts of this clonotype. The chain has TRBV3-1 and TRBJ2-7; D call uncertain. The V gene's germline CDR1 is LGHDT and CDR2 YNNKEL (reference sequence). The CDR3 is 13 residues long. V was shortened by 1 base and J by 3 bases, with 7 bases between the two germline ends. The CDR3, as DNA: TGTGCCAGCAGCCAAGGACTTTTCTACGAGCAGTACTTC. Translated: CASSQGLFYEQYF.

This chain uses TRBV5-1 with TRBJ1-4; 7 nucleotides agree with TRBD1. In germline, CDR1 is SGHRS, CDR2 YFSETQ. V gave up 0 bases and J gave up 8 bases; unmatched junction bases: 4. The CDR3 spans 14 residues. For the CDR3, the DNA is TGCGCCAGCAGCTTGGGACAGGGTATCGAAAAACTGTTTTTT. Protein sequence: CASSLGQGIEKLFF.

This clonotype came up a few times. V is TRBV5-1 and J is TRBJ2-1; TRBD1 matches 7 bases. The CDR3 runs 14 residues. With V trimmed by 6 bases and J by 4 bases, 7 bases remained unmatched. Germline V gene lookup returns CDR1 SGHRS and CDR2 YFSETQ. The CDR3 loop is CASTPGQTYNEQFF. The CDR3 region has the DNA TGCGCCAGCACCCCGGGACAGACTTACAATGAGCAGTTCTTC.

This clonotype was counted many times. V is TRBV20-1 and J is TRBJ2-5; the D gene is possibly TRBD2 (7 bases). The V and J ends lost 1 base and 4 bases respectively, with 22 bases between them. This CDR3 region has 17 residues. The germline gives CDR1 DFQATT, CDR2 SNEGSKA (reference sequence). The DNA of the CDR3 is TGCAGTGCTAGAGTTGGGGGGGCGGGAAACGTTCGAGAGACCCAGTACTTC. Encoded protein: CSARVGGAGNVRETQYF.

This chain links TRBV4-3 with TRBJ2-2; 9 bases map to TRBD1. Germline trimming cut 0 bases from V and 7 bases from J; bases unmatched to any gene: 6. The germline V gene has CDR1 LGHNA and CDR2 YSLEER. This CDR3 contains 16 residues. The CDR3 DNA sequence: TGCGCCAGCAGCCAAGATTGGACAGGGGAGGGCGGGGAGCTGTTTTTT. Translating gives CASSQDWTGEGGELFF.